This T cell receptor beta chain was recorded in a study of T-cell reconstitution after alpha-beta-depleted transplantation in children. The library targeted TCRbeta and was prepared with unique molecular identifiers. MiXCR, run by TCRdb on the PCR reads, gives a single entry per CDR3 protein. The sample has about 300,000 distinct CDR3 sequences, roughly 7.8% seen once. V was trimmed by 6 bases and J by 4 bases, leaving 13 bases between them. The CDR3 contains 15 residues. Germline values: CDR1 MDHEN, CDR2 SYDVKM. Study results and limitations: A year had passed since transplant, and T-cell counts and diversity by then came mostly from newly produced T cells. The high TCRbeta diversity at day 60 in some patients came from surviving recipient T cells and thymic progenitors. Reported findings indicate that, about two months after transplant, alpha-beta T cells came from several hundred expanded clones, which were derived from non-depleted graft cells.

Turning to this clonotype: The antigen remains undetermined.

This TCR was sampled from a female patient between 2 and 15 years old who had a stem cell transplant for Fanconi anemia, so the T cells may come from the graft donor. The V and J genes are TRBV28 and TRBJ1-6; D is unclear. Sequencing was performed on peripheral blood, taken 360 days after TCRalphabeta/CD19-depleted stem cell transplant. CDR3 sequence: CASRSIWAYNSPLHF. CDR3 nucleotide sequence: TGTGCCAGCAGATCCATCTGGGCTTATAATTCACCCCTCCACTTT.